A selection of T cell receptor beta chains follows, all from one sample in a study of T-cell memory formation after mild COVID-19. MiXCR, run by TCRdb on the 5' RACE reads, gives a single entry per CDR3 protein. This sample has tens of thousands of distinct CDR3 sequences, with 9% to 15% found just once. Sequenced sample: PBMCs or a T cell subset sorted from them (not recorded which). These receptors all come from a man aged 18 to 29 who had mild COVID-19 (a few samples of this study predate the infection). Cell type and time point are not known. CDR3s include the opening cysteine and the closing phenylalanine or tryptophan. Fields, in order: clone size, J gene, D gene, V gene, CDR3 length, CDR3 DNA, CDR3 protein. The D gene is left open where the match is weak. The listing skips clone size in some rows; elsewhere it reads once, few, many or a size class.

NA,TRBJ2-1,TRBD2,TRBV4-3,15,TGCGCCAGCAGCCACGGGCTGGGGGGGAGGGATGAGCAGTTCTTC,CASSHGLGGRDEQFF
NA,TRBJ2-2,TRBD2,TRBV7-2,15,TGTGCCAGCAGCTTAGACAGCGGGGGTACTTGGGAGCTGTTTTTT,CASSLDSGGTWELFF
NA,TRBJ1-5,NA,TRBV18,16,TGTGCCAGCTCACGATATACCTACAGGGATGGGGAGCCCCAGCATTTT,CASSRYTYRDGEPQHF
few,TRBJ1-5,NA,TRBV12-3/TRBV12-4,15,TGTGCCAGCAGGAAACAGGACCGTCTAAATCAGCCCCAGCATTTT,CASRKQDRLNQPQHF
NA,TRBJ1-5,TRBD1,TRBV28,14,TGTGCCAGCAGTTCGTCCCAGGGGGACCAGCCCCAGCATTTT,CASSSSQGDQPQHF
few,TRBJ2-1,TRBD2,TRBV6-5,15,TGTGCCAGCAGTGAGAGCGGGGGGGCGTACAATGAGCAGTTCTTC,CASSESGGAYNEQFF
many,TRBJ2-3,TRBD1,TRBV6-5,14,TGTGCCAGCAGACGGGACAGCTTAACAGATACGCAGTATTTT,CASRRDSLTDTQYF
few,TRBJ2-2,TRBD2,TRBV20-1,17,TGCAGTGCTATACCGGGACTAGCGGGGGGCGGGTCCGGGGAGCTGTTTTTT,CSAIPGLAGGGSGELFF
NA,TRBJ1-5,TRBD1,TRBV5-1,15,TGCGCCAGCACCCTAGGGACAGGGCACCATGATCCCCAGCATTTT,CASTLGTGHHDPQHF
many,TRBJ2-7,NA,TRBV12-3/TRBV12-4,14,TGTGCCAGCAGCCCCCGACTAAACTCCTACGAGCAGTACTTC,CASSPRLNSYEQYF
few,TRBJ2-1,NA,TRBV5-1,13,TGCGCCAGCCGGGCGGGGACCCTCAATGAGCAGTTCTTC,CASRAGTLNEQFF
NA,TRBJ1-5,NA,TRBV4-3,15,TGCGCCAGCAGCCAAGATCCAACAGGGAAGCAGCCCCAGCATTTT,CASSQDPTGKQPQHF
NA,TRBJ2-2,TRBD2,TRBV29-1,15,TGCAGCGTTTACTTCGGGACTAGTGACACCGGGGAGCTGTTTTTT,CSVYFGTSDTGELFF
few,TRBJ2-1,TRBD2,TRBV12-5,12,TGTGCTAGTGGTTTGCCCCGACTAGCTCAGTTCTTC,CASGLPRLAQFF
few,TRBJ1-2,NA,TRBV19,13,TGTGCCAGTAGTATACCCGGGGAGGATGGCTACACCTTC,CASSIPGEDGYTF
NA,TRBJ1-2,NA,TRBV11-2,13,TGTGCCAGCAGCCAGGGACTCGGCTATGGCTACACCTTC,CASSQGLGYGYTF
NA,TRBJ1-1,NA,TRBV6-5,13,TGTGCCAGCAGTGACATATCGAACACTGAAGCTTTCTTT,CASSDISNTEAFF
many,TRBJ2-3,TRBD2,TRBV4-3,16,TGCGCCAGCAGCCAAGAAAGCGGGGCCCGCACAGATACGCAGTATTTT,CASSQESGARTDTQYF
NA,TRBJ1-6,NA,TRBV5-1,18,TGCGCCAGCAGCCCGCAGACCACTTTTTGGGGCCGTAATTCACCCCTCCACTTT,CASSPQTTFWGRNSPLHF
NA,TRBJ1-1,NA,TRBV5-1,17,TGCGCCAGCAGCTTGGTCGGGCGCTCGATACTGAACACTGAAGCTTTCTTT,CASSLVGRSILNTEAFF
few,TRBJ2-7,NA,TRBV6-1,15,TGTGCCAGCAGTGAAGGGGACTCGAGCTCCTACGAGCAGTACTTC,CASSEGDSSSYEQYF
few,TRBJ2-1,TRBD2,TRBV27,15,TGTGCCAGCAGTTACTCCGGGACTAGCGGGATCGAGCAGTTCTTC,CASSYSGTSGIEQFF
few,TRBJ1-1,TRBD1,TRBV5-1,15,TGCGCCAGCAGCTTGTTTGGACAGGAGAACACTGAAGCTTTCTTT,CASSLFGQENTEAFF
NA,TRBJ2-1,NA,TRBV12-3/TRBV12-4,15,TGTGCCAGCGTCCTCGGTCGGCGGGGCTACAATGAGCAGTTCTTC,CASVLGRRGYNEQFF
NA,TRBJ1-2,NA,TRBV20-1,12,TGCAGTGCTAGAGGGACAGTCCTGGGCTACACCTTC,CSARGTVLGYTF
few,TRBJ1-3,TRBD1,TRBV20-1,16,TGCAGTGCTAGAGATAGGCACAGGGGCTCTGGAAACACCATATATTTT,CSARDRHRGSGNTIYF
few,TRBJ2-3,NA,TRBV7-3,14,TGTGCCAGCAGCCCAGGCCCACAGGGCGATACGCAGTATTTT,CASSPGPQGDTQYF
NA,TRBJ1-1,TRBD1,TRBV6-5,13,TGTGCCAGCGGGGACAGCCTTCTCACTGAAGCTTTCTTT,CASGDSLLTEAFF
few,TRBJ1-1,NA,TRBV3-1,13,TGTGCCAGCAGCCAGAATAACGCGGGGTGGGCTTTCTTT,CASSQNNAGWAFF
few,TRBJ2-1,NA,TRBV4-2,14,TGTGCCAGCAGCCACCCCGGCCGGGGCCCAGAGCAGTTCTTC,CASSHPGRGPEQFF
many,TRBJ2-1,TRBD1,TRBV5-1,16,TGCGCCAGCAGCCGATCGGGACAGGGGTATTACAATGAGCAGTTCTTC,CASSRSGQGYYNEQFF
many,TRBJ2-5,TRBD2,TRBV7-2,15,TGTGCCAGCAGCTTAATGGGGGGGTCTCACGAGACCCAGTACTTC,CASSLMGGSHETQYF